This T cell receptor beta chain is from a study of cytomegalovirus exposure and HLA in healthy donors. Study results and limitations: Researchers reported from a later analysis that most CMV-associated TCR beta chains appeared HLA-restricted. In a later analysis, HLA-associated TCR beta chains were more clonally expanded than equally common others.

A single count supports this clone. The target antigen is unknown. Use of 60 Vbeta and 13 Jbeta primers characterized the PCR. The assay was immunoSEQ multiplex PCR, and TCRdb's table has in-frame clones only and misses some. The table lists 140,000 or so clones, 78% of them singletons. Participants comprised healthy donors of bone marrow. Sequenced material: PBMCs. The source is a female donor in good health and CMV-seronegative.

The CDR3, as DNA: TGTGCCTACCCCCATAATCAATTAGCGGGAGGTACCGGGGAGCTGTTTTTT. Protein sequence: CAYPHNQLAGGTGELFF. V and J are TRBV30 and TRBJ2-2; 10 bases agree with TRBD2. V shed 7 bases, J shed 5 bases, and the junction held 16 bases outside the gene matches. This CDR3 is built from 17 residues. Germline values: CDR1 GTSNPN, CDR2 SVGIG (reference sequence).